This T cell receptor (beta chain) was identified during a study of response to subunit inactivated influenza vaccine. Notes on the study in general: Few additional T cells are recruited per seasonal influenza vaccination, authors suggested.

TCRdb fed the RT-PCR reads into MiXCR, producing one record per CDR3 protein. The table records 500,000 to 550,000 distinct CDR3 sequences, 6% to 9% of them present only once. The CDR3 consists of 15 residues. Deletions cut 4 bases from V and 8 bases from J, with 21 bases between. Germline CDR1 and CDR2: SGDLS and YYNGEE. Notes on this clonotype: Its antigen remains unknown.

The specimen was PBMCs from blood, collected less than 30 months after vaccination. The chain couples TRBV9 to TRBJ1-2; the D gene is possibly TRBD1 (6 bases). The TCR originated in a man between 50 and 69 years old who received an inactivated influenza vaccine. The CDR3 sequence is CASSPREGGRSGYTF. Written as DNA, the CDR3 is TGTGCCAGCAGCCCCAGGGAGGGGGGGAGAAGCGGCTACACCTTC.